The subject of this entry is one T cell receptor (beta chain). After removal of 5 bases from V and 2 bases from J, the junction contained 10 bases not matched to a gene. This CDR3 has 16 residues. CDR1 SEHNR and CDR2 FQNEAQ come from the germline V gene (reference sequence). The RNA, about 0.45 to 1 ug, was put through reverse transcription using random hexamers. Using its own MiXCR run on the immunoSEQ multiplex PCR reads, TCRdb lists one record per CDR3 protein. The sample has almost 450,000 distinct CDR3 sequences; approximately 85% are singletons. This sample was taken from a study of CD8 T cells in Susac syndrome.

Sequences were obtained from CD8+ T cells from PBMCs. The TCR was taken from a human donor with multiple sclerosis. The gene calls are TRBV7-9 and TRBJ1-2; the match to TRBD1 covers 8 bases. As DNA, the CDR3 is TGTGCCAGCAGCGGGTTCAGACAGGGGAAAAACTATGGCTACACCTTC. As protein: CASSGFRQGKNYGYTF.